This passage covers 28 T cell receptor beta chains from one sample sequenced in a study of blood T cell repertoires in COVID-19. TCRdb's copy holds only in-frame clones and misses some; the assay was immunoSEQ multiplex PCR. Altogether 130,000 or so clones are present, roughly nine tenths being singletons, with the ten largest covering about 2.5%. The sample taken for sequencing was peripheral blood. Receptors originate from a human donor with COVID-19, enrolled during active disease. The donor label of this sample is uncertain.

The chain combines TRBV5-1 with TRBJ1-5, with 7 nucleotides matching TRBD1. This CDR3 is 17 amino acids long. Looked up from germline, CDR1 is SGHRS and CDR2 is YFSETQ. V trimming: 0 bases; J trimming: 1 base; junction bases outside the gene matches: 7. The CDR3 loop reads CASSLDGGGGSNQPQHF. The CDR3 DNA reads TGCGCCAGCAGCTTGGATGGAGGGGGCGGGAGCAATCAGCCCCAGCATTTT.

This chain joins TRBV5-1 and TRBJ2-7, with 7 bases lining up with TRBD2. This CDR3 is built from 14 residues. V was pared by 7 bases and J by 7 bases, with 14 bases of the junction left unmatched. Germline values: CDR1 SGHRS, CDR2 YFSETQ. As DNA, the CDR3 is TGCGCCAGCCGGGAGGCAGATCCTATTGGGGAGCAGTACTTC. Translation: CASREADPIGEQYF.

The chain uses TRBV4-1 and TRBJ2-7; the D gene is possibly TRBD2 (6 bases). The CDR3 length is 14 residues. V was trimmed by 1 base and J by 2 bases, leaving 9 bases between them. The germline gives CDR1 MGHRA, CDR2 YSYEKL. The CDR3 region has the DNA TGCGCCAGCAGCCAAGGAGGCGGGGCCTACGAGCAGTACTTC. This codes for CASSQGGGAYEQYF.

The chain joins TRBV19 to TRBJ2-5; the match to TRBD2 covers 14 bases. V lost 4 bases to trimming and J lost 1 base; unmatched junction nucleotides: 2. In germline, CDR1 is LNHDA, CDR2 SQIVND (reference sequence). The CDR3 totals 16 residues. The CDR3 sequence is CASSRTSGGLQETQYF. Here the CDR3 DNA reads TGTGCCAGTAGTAGGACTAGCGGGGGGCTCCAAGAGACCCAGTACTTC.

This clone was seen a single time. This chain uses TRBV3-1 (or the pseudogene TRBV3-2) with TRBJ1-1; 9 bases align to TRBD1. J was trimmed by 1 base and V by 7 bases; bases with no gene match: 4. The CDR3 consists of 14 residues. The germline V gene has CDR1 LGHDT and CDR2 YNNKEL (reference sequence). Here the CDR3 DNA reads TGTGCCAGCAATCCGACAGGGGGGAACACTGAAGCTTTCTTT. Protein sequence: CASNPTGGNTEAFF.

The rearrangement joins TRBV5-1 to TRBJ1-1; D is ambiguous. Germline-derived CDR1 and CDR2 are SGHRS and YFSETQ. Trimming pared 4 bases from V and 1 base from J, leaving 11 bases between. The CDR3 loop spans 14 amino acids. The CDR3, as DNA: TGCGCCAGCAGCAGACCGAGGGAGAACACTGAAGCTTTCTTT. This gives the protein CASSRPRENTEAFF.

The V gene is TRBV7-9, the J gene TRBJ2-7; D might be TRBD1 (5 bases). The V gene lost 4 bases and the J gene lost 3 bases, with 22 bases spanning the gap. The CDR3 covers 17 residues. The germline CDR1 and CDR2 sequences are SEHNR and FQNEAQ (reference sequence). In DNA, the CDR3 is TGTGCCAGCAGCTCCACCACCTGGGGCCATTCGATCTACGAGCAGTACTTC. Translation gives CASSSTTWGHSIYEQYF.

The V call is TRBV19, the J call TRBJ2-3; 10 nucleotides line up with TRBD2. V shed 7 bases and J 4 bases; nucleotides not matched to a gene: 5. There are 14 residues in the CDR3. Germline CDR1 is LNHDA and CDR2 is SQIVND (reference sequence). CDR3 sequence (DNA): TGTGCCAGTAAGGTAGCGGGAGGATCAGATACGCAGTATTTT. Protein product: CASKVAGGSDTQYF.

This chain joins TRBV9 and TRBJ2-3; 7 bases line up with TRBD1. The germline V gene encodes CDR1 SGDLS and CDR2 YYNGEE. The CDR3 runs to 14 residues. V shed 4 bases, J shed 1 base, and the junction held 3 bases outside the gene matches. CDR3 in DNA: TGTGCCAGCAGCATCACAGGGGGCACAGATACGCAGTATTTT. Protein sequence: CASSITGGTDTQYF. The full variable domain, in which reference TRBV9 and TRBJ2-3 provide the parts outside the CDR3, is DSGVTQTPKHLITATGQRVTLRCSPRSGDLSVYWYQQSLDQGLQFLIQYYNGEERAKGNILERFSAQQFPDLHSELNLSSLELGDSALYFCASSITGGTDTQYFGPGTRLTVL.

The rearrangement links TRBV7-2 to TRBJ2-6; possibly TRBD2 for D (6 bases). The germline V and J ends were trimmed by 5 bases and 0 bases, with 8 bases remaining between them. This CDR3 spans 15 amino acids. Germline assignment: CDR1 SGHTA and CDR2 FQGNSA. This chain's CDR3 is CASSRGNSGANVLTF. DNA for the CDR3: TGTGCCAGCAGCCGCGGGAACTCTGGGGCCAACGTCCTGACTTTC.

The V call is TRBV11-3, the J call TRBJ2-5; D gene unclear. Germline V gives CDR1 SGHNT, CDR2 YENEEA. The V and J ends lost 5 bases and 2 bases respectively, with 9 bases between them. This CDR3 is built from 13 residues. CDR3 DNA: TGTGCCAGCAGCCGAGCTATGCAAGAGACCCAGTACTTC. It encodes CASSRAMQETQYF.

This clone has only one observation. This chain links TRBV10-3 with TRBJ2-3; no clear D gene. Germline values: CDR1 ENHRY, CDR2 SYGVKD. Trimming cost V 0 bases and J 6 bases, with 4 bases left between them. There are 12 residues in the CDR3. The CDR3: CAISESSDTQYF. The CDR3 nucleotides read TGTGCCATCAGTGAGTCGTCGGATACGCAGTATTTT.

J is TRBJ1-4 and V is TRBV6-5, with D hard to call. Germline-derived CDR1 and CDR2 are MNHEY and SVGAGI. CDR3 length: 13 residues. V was clipped by 2 bases and J by 6 bases, with 7 bases between them. The CDR3 loop is CASSYEADEKLFF. The CDR3 nucleotides are TGTGCCAGCAGTTACGAGGCAGATGAAAAACTGTTTTTT.

The gene calls are TRBV18 and TRBJ1-1, with 8 bases aligning to TRBD1. The CDR3 spans 12 residues. The ends lost 5 bases at V and 11 bases at J; junction bases unmatched: 7. Germline V gives CDR1 KGHSH, CDR2 LQKENI. CDR3 bases: TGTGCCAGCTCAGGGACAGGTCGGTTGGCTTTCTTT. Its translation is CASSGTGRLAFF.

The genes are TRBV4-1 and TRBJ1-4; D unclear. The germline CDR1 and CDR2 sequences are MGHRA and YSYEKL. Trimming stripped 1 base from V and 8 bases from J, with 14 bases between. The CDR3 contains 15 residues. CDR3 DNA: TGCGCCAGCAGCCAAGCCCCCGGGGTCCGGGAAAAACTGTTTTTT. Its translation is CASSQAPGVREKLFF.

The chain couples TRBV11-3 to TRBJ1-1; D unclear. CDR1 SGHNT and CDR2 YENEEA come from the germline V gene. Trimming left V 5 bases short and J 3 bases short, with 19 bases between. The CDR3 extends over 16 amino acids. The CDR3 is CASSTPTLTKDTEAFF. DNA for the CDR3: TGTGCCAGCAGCACGCCGACTCTCACGAAGGACACTGAAGCTTTCTTT.

For the CDR3, the DNA is TGTGCCAGCAGCCTTTCTATTTCAAACATTCAGTACTTC. Its translation: CASSLSISNIQYF. The chain uses TRBV5-4 and TRBJ2-4; D not certain. Germline CDR1 and CDR2: SGHNT and YYREEE (reference sequence). V was cut by 4 bases and J by 6 bases, with 11 bases left in between. CDR3 size: 13 residues.

The chain is built from TRBV18 and TRBJ2-1, with a possible D match to TRBD2 (6 bases). V lost 4 bases, J lost 1 base, and 11 bases lay in between. Germline V lookup: CDR1 KGHSH, CDR2 LQKENI. This CDR3 contains 15 residues. The CDR3 coding sequence is TGTGCCAGCTCACTCCCGGGAGAGTCCTACAATGAGCAGTTCTTC. Protein: CASSLPGESYNEQFF.

The sample holds a few counts of this clone. The chain couples TRBV11-3 to TRBJ1-4; TRBD1 matches 7 bases. V shed 7 bases, J shed 0 bases, and the junction held 14 bases outside the gene matches. The CDR3 loop spans 18 amino acids. The germline CDR1 and CDR2 sequences are SGHNT and YENEEA. In DNA form, the CDR3 reads TGTGCCAGCATTCATATGGGGGGACAGCTTACAACTAATGAAAAACTGTTTTTT. Its protein is CASIHMGGQLTTNEKLFF.

The CDR3 reads CASRETGGALHF. The DNA for the CDR3 is TGTGCCAGCAGGGAAACAGGGGGAGCCCTCCACTTT. V and J are TRBV25-1 and TRBJ1-6, with TRBD1 identical over 8 bases. Germline CDR1 MGHDK, CDR2 SYGVNS. The ends lost 6 bases at V and 14 bases at J; junction bases unmatched: 6. The CDR3 is 12 residues long.

The chain couples TRBV9 to TRBJ1-1, with TRBD1 as a possible D gene (6 bases). Trimming took off 0 bases at V and 6 bases at J, with 9 bases between the two ends. Germline CDR1 and CDR2: SGDLS and YYNGEE. The CDR3 length is 13 residues. CDR3 bases: TGTGCCAGCAGCGTAGCAGGGGTGTCTGAAGCTTTCTTT. Translating it yields CASSVAGVSEAFF.

Only one count was recorded for this clone. This rearrangement joins TRBV2 to TRBJ1-4; D is unclear. Germline V CDR1 and CDR2: SNHLY, FYNNEI. The CDR3 loop spans 13 amino acids. The V and J ends lost 8 bases and 8 bases respectively, with 15 bases between them. DNA for the CDR3: TGTGCCAGCGACCCGGCGGAGGAAGAAAAACTGTTTTTT. This translates into CASDPAEEEKLFF.

The chain carries TRBV16 and TRBJ1-1, with a possible D match to TRBD1 (5 bases). CDR3 length: 14 residues. The V gene lost 7 bases and the J gene lost 3 bases, with 15 bases spanning the gap. Germline CDR1 is KGHSY and CDR2 is FQNENV. The CDR3 sequence is CASNFDSVYTEAFF. CDR3 in DNA: TGTGCCAGCAACTTTGACAGCGTATACACTGAAGCTTTCTTT.

The chain employs TRBV11-2 and TRBJ2-5, with a weak D call TRBD2 (7 bases). The CDR3 consists of 15 residues. Germline V gene data show CDR1 as SGHAT and CDR2 as FQNNGV. The V end lost 5 bases, the J end lost 2 bases, and 15 bases lay between the germline ends. The CDR3 sequence is CASSPRGADQETQYF. CDR3 nucleotides: TGTGCCAGCAGCCCTCGGGGGGCGGATCAAGAGACCCAGTACTTC. Supplemented by reference TRBV11-2 and TRBJ2-5, the full variable domain reads EAGVAQSPRYKIIEKRQSVAFWCNPISGHATLYWYQQILGQGPKLLIQFQNNGVVDDSQLPKDRFSAERLKGVDSTLKIQPAKLEDSAVYLCASSPRGADQETQYFGPGTRLLVL.

The gene calls are TRBV12-3 or TRBV12-4 and TRBJ1-6; D not certain. Deletions cut 3 bases from V and 9 bases from J, with 9 bases between. The CDR3 runs to 13 residues. Written as DNA, the CDR3 is TGTGCCAGCAGTTTTACACCCCGTTCACCCCTCCACTTT. Amino acids: CASSFTPRSPLHF.

V gene TRBV10-1 combines with J gene TRBJ1-2; D is unresolved. The CDR3 loop spans 14 amino acids. V lost 3 bases to trimming and J lost 4 bases, with 12 bases between them. The germline V gene encodes CDR1 WNHNN and CDR2 SYGVQD (reference sequence). The CDR3 DNA sequence: TGCGCCAGCAGTGAAGGCACAGTCGGCTATGGCTACACCTTC. This encodes CASSEGTVGYGYTF.

This clone was picked up one time. V usage is TRBV9 and J usage is TRBJ2-4; D is perhaps TRBD1 (5 bases). V lost 4 bases and J 6 bases, leaving 14 bases between the germline ends. Germline CDR1 reads SGDLS; CDR2 reads YYNGEE. The CDR3 consists of 14 residues. CDR3 sequence (DNA): TGTGCCAGCAGCCTACTCGTGCAGGGAAACATTCAGTACTTC. Translated, it gives CASSLLVQGNIQYF.

J is TRBJ2-1 and V is TRBV3-1 (or the pseudogene TRBV3-2); TRBD2 matches 7 bases. CDR1 and CDR2 (germline): LGHDT, YNNKEL (reference sequence). V gave up 3 bases and J gave up 9 bases; unmatched junction bases: 5. CDR3 length: 13 amino acids. DNA of the CDR3: TGTGCCAGCAGCCATGGGGGGGGGAGTGAGCAGTTCTTC. It encodes CASSHGGGSEQFF.